The sequence of this T cell receptor (beta chain) was determined in a study of spatial heterogeneity in lung cancer. TCRdb re-called the 5' RACE reads with MiXCR, one entry per CDR3 protein. Counted here are 6,600 or so distinct CDR3 sequences, roughly 10% occurring once; the ten biggest clones make up roughly a tenth. Overall study results and limits: The study found that expanded intratumoral alpha and beta TCR counts tracked tumor mutation counts.

This clonotype ranks as medium-sized (0.01 to 0.1%). Its specificity is unknown. Noted time point: sample taken at primary tumor resection. Extraction of whole RNA from tumor, nontumor lung or frozen PBMC preceded unsorted sequencing. The CDR3 runs 13 residues. V lost 3 bases to trimming and J lost 5 bases, with 10 bases between them. This chain links TRBV12-3 or TRBV12-4 with TRBJ2-5, with D perhaps assigned TRBD1 or TRBD2 (5 bases each). The material sequenced was lung tumor tissue, taken at surgery. The receptor was isolated from a female donor with early-stage non-small cell lung cancer. The CDR3 region is CASSLNRRETQYF. In nucleotides, the CDR3 is TGTGCCAGCAGTTTGAACAGGAGGGAGACCCAGTACTTC.